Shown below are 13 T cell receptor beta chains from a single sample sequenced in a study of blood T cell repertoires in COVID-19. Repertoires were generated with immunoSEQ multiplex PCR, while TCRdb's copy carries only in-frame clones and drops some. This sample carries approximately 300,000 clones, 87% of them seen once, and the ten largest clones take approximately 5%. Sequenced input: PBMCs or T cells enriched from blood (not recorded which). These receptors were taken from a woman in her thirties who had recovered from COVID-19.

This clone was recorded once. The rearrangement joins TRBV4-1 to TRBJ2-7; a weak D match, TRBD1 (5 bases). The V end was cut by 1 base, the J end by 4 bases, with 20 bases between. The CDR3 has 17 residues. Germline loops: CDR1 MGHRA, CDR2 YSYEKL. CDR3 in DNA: TGCGCCAGCAGCCAAGTTTTTGCTCAGGGCCCTCCGTACGAGCAGTACTTC. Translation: CASSQVFAQGPPYEQYF.

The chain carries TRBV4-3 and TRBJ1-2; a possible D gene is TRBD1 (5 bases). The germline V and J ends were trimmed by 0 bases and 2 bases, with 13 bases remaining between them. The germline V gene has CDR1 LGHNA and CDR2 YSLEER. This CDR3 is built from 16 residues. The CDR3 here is CASSQELWRTNYGYTF. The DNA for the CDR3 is TGCGCCAGCAGCCAAGAGCTCTGGCGGACAAACTATGGCTACACCTTC.

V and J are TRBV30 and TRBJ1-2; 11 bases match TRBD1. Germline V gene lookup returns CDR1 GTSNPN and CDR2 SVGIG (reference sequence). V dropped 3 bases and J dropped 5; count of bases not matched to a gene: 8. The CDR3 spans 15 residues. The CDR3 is CAWRVGTGGSYGYTF. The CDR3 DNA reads TGTGCCTGGAGAGTGGGGACAGGGGGGAGTTATGGCTACACCTTC.

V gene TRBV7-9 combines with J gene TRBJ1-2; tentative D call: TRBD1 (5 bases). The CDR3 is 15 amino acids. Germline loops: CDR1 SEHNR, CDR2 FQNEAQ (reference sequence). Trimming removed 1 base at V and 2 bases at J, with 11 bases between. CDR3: CASSLEGHRNYGYTF. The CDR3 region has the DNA TGTGCCAGCAGCTTAGAAGGACACAGAAACTATGGCTACACCTTC. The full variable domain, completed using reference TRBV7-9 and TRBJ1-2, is DTGVSQNPRHKITKRGQNVTFRCDPISEHNRLYWYRQTLGQGPEFLTYFQNEAQLEKSRLLSDRFSAERPKGSFSTLEIQRTEQGDSAMYLCASSLEGHRNYGYTFGSGTRLTVV.

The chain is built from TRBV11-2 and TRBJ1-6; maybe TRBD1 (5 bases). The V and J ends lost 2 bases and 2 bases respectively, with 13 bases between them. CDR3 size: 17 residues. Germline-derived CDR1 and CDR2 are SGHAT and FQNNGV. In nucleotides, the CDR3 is TGTGCCAGCAGCTTAAGAGGGAGGGGACCCTATAATTCACCCCTCCACTTT. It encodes CASSLRGRGPYNSPLHF.

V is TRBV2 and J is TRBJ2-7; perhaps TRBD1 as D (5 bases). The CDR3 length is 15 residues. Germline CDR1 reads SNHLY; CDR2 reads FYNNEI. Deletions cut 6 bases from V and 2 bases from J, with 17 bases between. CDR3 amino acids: CASSPRGGSPYEQYF. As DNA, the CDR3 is TGTGCCAGCAGCCCTAGGGGCGGCAGCCCCTACGAGCAGTACTTC.

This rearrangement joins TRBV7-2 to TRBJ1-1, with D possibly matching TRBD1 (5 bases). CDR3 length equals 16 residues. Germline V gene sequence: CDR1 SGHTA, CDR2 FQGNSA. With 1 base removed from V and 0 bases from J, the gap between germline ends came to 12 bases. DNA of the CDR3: TGTGCCAGCAGCTTAGGAAGCAGGGATATGAACACTGAAGCTTTCTTT. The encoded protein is CASSLGSRDMNTEAFF.

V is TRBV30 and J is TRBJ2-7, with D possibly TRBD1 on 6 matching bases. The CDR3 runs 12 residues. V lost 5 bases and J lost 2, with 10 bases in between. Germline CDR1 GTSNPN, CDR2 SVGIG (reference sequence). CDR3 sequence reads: CAWREGAYEQYF. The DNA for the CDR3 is TGTGCCTGGCGCGAGGGGGCCTACGAGCAGTACTTC.

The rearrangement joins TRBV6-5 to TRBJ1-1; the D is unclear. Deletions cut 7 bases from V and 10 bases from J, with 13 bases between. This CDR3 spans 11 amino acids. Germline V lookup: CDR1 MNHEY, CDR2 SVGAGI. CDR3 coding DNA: TGTGCCAGCACCAACATTTCGGGAGCTTTCTTT. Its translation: CASTNISGAFF.

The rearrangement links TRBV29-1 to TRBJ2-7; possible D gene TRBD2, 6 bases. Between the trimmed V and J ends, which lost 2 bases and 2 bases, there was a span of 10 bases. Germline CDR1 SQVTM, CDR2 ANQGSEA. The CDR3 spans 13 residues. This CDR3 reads CSVEWEDTYEQYF. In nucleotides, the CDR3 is TGCAGCGTTGAATGGGAGGACACCTACGAGCAGTACTTC.

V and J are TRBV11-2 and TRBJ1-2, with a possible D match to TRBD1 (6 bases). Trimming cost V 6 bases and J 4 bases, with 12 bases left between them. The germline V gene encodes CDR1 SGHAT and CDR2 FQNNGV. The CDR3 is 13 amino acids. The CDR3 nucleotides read TGTGCCAGCAGTTCCGACAGGACCTATGGCTACACCTTC. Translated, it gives CASSSDRTYGYTF.

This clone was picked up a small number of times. DNA for the CDR3: TGTGCCAGCAGTGAATATGGCGGGAAGAGGACAGAGACCCAGTACTTC. It codes for CASSEYGGKRTETQYF. This chain joins TRBV25-1 and TRBJ2-5; a possible D gene is TRBD2 (6 bases). With 0 bases removed from V and 4 bases from J, the gap between germline ends came to 15 bases. The CDR3 contains 16 residues. Germline V lookup: CDR1 MGHDK, CDR2 SYGVNS.

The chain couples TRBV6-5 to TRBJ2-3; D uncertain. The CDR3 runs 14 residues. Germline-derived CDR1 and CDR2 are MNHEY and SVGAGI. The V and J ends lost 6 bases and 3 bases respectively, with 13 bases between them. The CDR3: CASSKGLGTDTQYF. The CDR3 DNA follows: TGTGCCAGCAGCAAAGGCCTCGGGACAGATACGCAGTATTTT.